This T cell receptor beta chain was captured by sequencing in a study of blood T cell repertoires in COVID-19. Study at large: PBMCs, B-cell-depleted T cells, or T cells were the source of the cDNA or gDNA that made up the material.

Germline V gene data show CDR1 as SGHRS and CDR2 as YFSETQ. V lost 1 base to trimming and J lost 3 bases, with 17 bases between them. The CDR3 extends over 17 amino acids. Sequencing was performed with immunoSEQ multiplex PCR; in TCRdb, only in-frame clones are kept and a portion is missing. The sample includes roughly 250,000 clones, roughly 77% of them seen just once. V usage is TRBV5-1 and J usage is TRBJ2-1, with D unresolved. The receptor's source is an elderly woman with acute or convalescent COVID-19. The source material was peripheral blood. The CDR3 spells CASSLYATLTFYNEQFF. CDR3 in DNA: TGCGCCAGCAGCTTGTATGCTACCCTAACCTTCTACAATGAGCAGTTCTTC. Full variable domain (outside the CDR3, taken from reference TRBV5-1 and TRBJ2-1): KAGVTQTPRYLIKTRGQQVTLSCSPISGHRSVSWYQQTPGQGLQFLFEYFSETQRNKGNFPGRFSGRQFSNSRSEMNVSTLELGDSALYLCASSLYATLTFYNEQFFGPGTRLTVL.